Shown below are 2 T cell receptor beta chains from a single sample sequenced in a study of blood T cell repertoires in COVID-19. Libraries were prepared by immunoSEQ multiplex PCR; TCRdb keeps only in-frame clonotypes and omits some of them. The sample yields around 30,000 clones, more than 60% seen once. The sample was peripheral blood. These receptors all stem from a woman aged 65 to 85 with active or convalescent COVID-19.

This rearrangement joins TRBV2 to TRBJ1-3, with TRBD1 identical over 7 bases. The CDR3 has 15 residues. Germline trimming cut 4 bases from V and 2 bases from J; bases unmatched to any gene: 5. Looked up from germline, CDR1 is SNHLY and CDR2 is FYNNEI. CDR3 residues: CASSAPGTAGNTIYF. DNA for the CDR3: TGTGCCAGCAGTGCTCCCGGGACAGCTGGAAACACCATATATTTT.

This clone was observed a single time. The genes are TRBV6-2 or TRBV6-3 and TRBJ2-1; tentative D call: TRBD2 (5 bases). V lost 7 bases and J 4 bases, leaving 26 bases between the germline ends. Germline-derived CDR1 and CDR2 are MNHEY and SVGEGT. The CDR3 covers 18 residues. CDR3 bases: TGTGCCAGCACCCCCTTGGTGGGTGGGAGTAGCATTTACAATGAGCAGTTCTTC. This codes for CASTPLVGGSSIYNEQFF.